This T cell receptor (beta chain) was retrieved from a study of blood T cell repertoires in COVID-19. Study-level information: The samples span acute and convalescent COVID-19 from the United States, Italy and Spain. In each case, the material was cDNA or gDNA derived from T cells, B-cell-depleted T cells, or PBMCs.

The germline CDR1 and CDR2 sequences are ENHRY and SYGVKD. The CDR3 totals 17 residues. Germline trimming cut 6 bases from V and 0 bases from J; bases unmatched to any gene: 9. In the original workflow: Researchers report that nucleated cell counts were estimated from reference gene primer amplification. Libraries were prepared by immunoSEQ multiplex PCR; TCRdb keeps only in-frame clonotypes and omits some of them. V and J calls plus clone size are reproduced from that table; the DNA served to infer D and trimming. The sample holds roughly 54,000 clones, under 90% seen once. The rearrangement links TRBV10-3 to TRBJ1-5; 9 nucleotides agree with TRBD1. Input material: peripheral blood. The sequence was collected from a man between 45 and 60 years old with acute or convalescent COVID-19. CDR3 nucleotide sequence: TGTGCCATCAGCCAGGGACAGGGTCTAGGTAGCAATCAGCCCCAGCATTTT. Residues: CAISQGQGLGSNQPQHF.